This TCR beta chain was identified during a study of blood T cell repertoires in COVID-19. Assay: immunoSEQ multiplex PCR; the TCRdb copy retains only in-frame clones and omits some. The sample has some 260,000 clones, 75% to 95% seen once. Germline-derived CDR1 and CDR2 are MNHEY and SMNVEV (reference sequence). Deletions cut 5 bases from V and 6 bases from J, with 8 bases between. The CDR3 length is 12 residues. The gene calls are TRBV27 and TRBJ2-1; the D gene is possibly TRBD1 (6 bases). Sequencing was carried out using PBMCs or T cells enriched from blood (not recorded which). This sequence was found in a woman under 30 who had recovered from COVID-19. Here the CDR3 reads CASSKGGNEQFF. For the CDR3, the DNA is TGTGCCAGCAGTAAAGGGGGCAATGAGCAGTTCTTC.